This T cell receptor (beta chain) is from a study of regulatory T cells in long-lasting Graves disease. This clonotype has a count of ten or more. No antigen is known for it. Study conclusions and caveats: What was studied was peripheral blood only, and not thyroid tissue.

The germline V and J ends were trimmed by 0 bases and 4 bases, with 11 bases remaining between them. The CDR3 has 15 amino acids. The germline V gene has CDR1 SGHDN and CDR2 FVKESK. CDR3 regions were amplified by Arm-PCR using iRepertoire HTBI primers to build TCR beta libraries. TCRdb ran MiXCR on the multiplex PCR reads and lists one entry per CDR3 protein. The sample carries about half a million distinct CDR3 sequences, around 12% recorded once. The time point: newly diagnosed GD, antithyroid drugs for less than 3 months. TCR sequences were obtained from RNA taken from PBMCs. Separately, the same data were catalogued under a study of T cells in Graves' hyperthyroidism and ophthalmopathy. That study reports: When ophthalmopathy did not progress within 18 months, Graves' hyperthyroidism was considered stable. An initial round of RT-PCR targeting the TCR CDR3 relied on the HTBI primer set.

This clonotype was sampled from a woman under 40 with Graves disease. The sample consisted of peripheral blood mononuclear cells (PBMCs), taken at new diagnosis, from a patient treated with antithyroid drugs. The chain recombines TRBV14 with TRBJ2-3; D is unclear. In DNA, the CDR3 is TGTGCCAGCAGCCAAGATCCCGAAAGCTCAGATACGCAGTATTTT. It translates to CASSQDPESSDTQYF.